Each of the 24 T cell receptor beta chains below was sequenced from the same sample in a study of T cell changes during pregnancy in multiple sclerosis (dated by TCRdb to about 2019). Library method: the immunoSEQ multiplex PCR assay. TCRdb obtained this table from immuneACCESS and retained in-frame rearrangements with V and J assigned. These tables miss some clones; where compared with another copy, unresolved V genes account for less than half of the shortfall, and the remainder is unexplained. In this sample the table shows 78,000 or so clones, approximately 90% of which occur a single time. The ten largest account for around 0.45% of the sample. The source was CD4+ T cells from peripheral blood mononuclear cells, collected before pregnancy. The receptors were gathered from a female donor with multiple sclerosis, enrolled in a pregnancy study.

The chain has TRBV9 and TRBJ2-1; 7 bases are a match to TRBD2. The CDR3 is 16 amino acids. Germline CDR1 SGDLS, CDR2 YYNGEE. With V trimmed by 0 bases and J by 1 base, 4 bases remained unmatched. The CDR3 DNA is TGTGCCAGCAGCGTAGCCCCGGGGGGATCCTACAATGAGCAGTTCTTC. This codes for CASSVAPGGSYNEQFF.

CDR3 DNA sequence: TGTGCCAGTTCGGTGGACACAAACACTGAAGCTTTCTTT. Translating it yields CASSVDTNTEAFF. This chain links TRBV19 with TRBJ1-1, with D possibly being TRBD1 (5 bases). The CDR3 loop spans 13 amino acids. Germline V gene data show CDR1 as LNHDA and CDR2 as SQIVND (reference sequence). V was pared by 8 bases and J by 2 bases, with 12 bases between.

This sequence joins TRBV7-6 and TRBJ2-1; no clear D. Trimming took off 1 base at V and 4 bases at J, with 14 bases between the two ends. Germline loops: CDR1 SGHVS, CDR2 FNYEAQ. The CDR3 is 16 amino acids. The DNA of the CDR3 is TGTGCCAGCAGCTTAGAGAGACTGCCAACTTACAATGAGCAGTTCTTC. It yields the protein CASSLERLPTYNEQFF. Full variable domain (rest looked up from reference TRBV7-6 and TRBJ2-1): GAGVSQSPRYKVTKRGQDVALRCDPISGHVSLYWYRQALGQGPEFLTYFNYEAQQDKSGLPNDRFSAERPEGSISTLTIQRTEQRDSAMYRCASSLERLPTYNEQFFGPGTRLTVL.

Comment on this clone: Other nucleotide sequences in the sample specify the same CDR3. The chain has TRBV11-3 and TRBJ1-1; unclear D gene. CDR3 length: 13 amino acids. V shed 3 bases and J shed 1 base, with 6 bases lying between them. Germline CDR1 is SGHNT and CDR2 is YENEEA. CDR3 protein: CASSLQENTEAFF. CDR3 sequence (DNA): TGTGCCAGCAGCTTGCAGGAGAACACTGAAGCTTTCTTT.

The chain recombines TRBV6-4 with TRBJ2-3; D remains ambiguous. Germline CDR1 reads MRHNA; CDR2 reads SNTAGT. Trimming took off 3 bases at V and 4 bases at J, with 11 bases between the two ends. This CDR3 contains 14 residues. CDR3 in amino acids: CASSDLAFSDTQYF. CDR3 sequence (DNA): TGTGCCAGCAGTGATTTGGCATTCTCAGATACGCAGTATTTT.

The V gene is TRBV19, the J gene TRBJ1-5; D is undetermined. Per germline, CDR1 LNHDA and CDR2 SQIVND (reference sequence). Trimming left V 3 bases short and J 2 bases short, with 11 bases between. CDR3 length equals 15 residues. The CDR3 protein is CASSIVVQGNQPQHF. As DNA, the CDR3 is TGTGCCAGTAGTATCGTAGTCCAAGGCAATCAGCCCCAGCATTTT.

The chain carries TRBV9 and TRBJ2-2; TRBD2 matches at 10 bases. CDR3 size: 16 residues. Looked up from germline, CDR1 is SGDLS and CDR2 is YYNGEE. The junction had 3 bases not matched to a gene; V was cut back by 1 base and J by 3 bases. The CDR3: CASSVTLAGDTGELFF. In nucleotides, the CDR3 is TGTGCCAGCAGCGTAACTCTAGCGGGGGACACCGGGGAGCTGTTTTTT.

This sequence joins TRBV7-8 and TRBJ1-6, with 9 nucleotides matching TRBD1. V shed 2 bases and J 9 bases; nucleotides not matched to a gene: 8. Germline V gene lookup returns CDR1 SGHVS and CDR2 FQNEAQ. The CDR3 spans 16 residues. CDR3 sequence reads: CASSLKQGAVSSPLHF. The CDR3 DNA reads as TGTGCCAGCAGCTTAAAACAGGGGGCGGTCAGTTCACCCCTCCACTTT.

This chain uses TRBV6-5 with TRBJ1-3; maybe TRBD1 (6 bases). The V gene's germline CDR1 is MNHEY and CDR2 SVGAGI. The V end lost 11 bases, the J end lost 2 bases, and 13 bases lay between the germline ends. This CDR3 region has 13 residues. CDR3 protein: CAAGTQTGNTIYF. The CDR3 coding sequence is TGTGCCGCCGGGACACAGACTGGAAACACCATATATTTT.

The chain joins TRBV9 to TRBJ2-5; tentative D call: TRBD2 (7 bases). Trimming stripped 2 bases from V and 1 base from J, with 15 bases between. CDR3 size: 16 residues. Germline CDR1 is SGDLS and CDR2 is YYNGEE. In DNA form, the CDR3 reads TGTGCCAGCAGCGTGGGAGGGGGGGCGCTCCAAGAGACCCAGTACTTC. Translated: CASSVGGGALQETQYF.

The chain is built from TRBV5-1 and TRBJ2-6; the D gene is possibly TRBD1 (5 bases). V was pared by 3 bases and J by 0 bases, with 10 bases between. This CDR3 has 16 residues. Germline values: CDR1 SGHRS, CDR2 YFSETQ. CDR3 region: CASSSGGASGANVLTF. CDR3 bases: TGCGCCAGCAGCTCCGGTGGGGCCTCTGGGGCCAACGTCCTGACTTTC.

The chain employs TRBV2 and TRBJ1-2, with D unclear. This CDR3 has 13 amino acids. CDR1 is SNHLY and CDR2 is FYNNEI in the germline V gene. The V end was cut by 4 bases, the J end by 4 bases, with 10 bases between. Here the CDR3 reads CASSAARSYGYTF. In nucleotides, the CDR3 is TGTGCCAGCAGTGCAGCGAGATCCTATGGCTACACCTTC.

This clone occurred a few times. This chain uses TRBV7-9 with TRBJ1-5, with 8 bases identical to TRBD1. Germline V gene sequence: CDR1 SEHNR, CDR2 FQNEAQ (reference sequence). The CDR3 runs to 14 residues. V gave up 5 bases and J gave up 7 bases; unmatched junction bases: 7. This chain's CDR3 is CASSPGQGGQPQHF. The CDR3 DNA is TGTGCCAGCAGCCCCGGACAGGGTGGGCAGCCCCAGCATTTT.

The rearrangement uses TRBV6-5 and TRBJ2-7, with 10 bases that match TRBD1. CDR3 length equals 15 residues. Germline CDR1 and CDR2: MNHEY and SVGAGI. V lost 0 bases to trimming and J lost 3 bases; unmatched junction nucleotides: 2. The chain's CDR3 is CASSYSGTGVYEQYF. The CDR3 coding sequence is TGTGCCAGCAGTTACTCTGGGACAGGGGTCTACGAGCAGTACTTC.

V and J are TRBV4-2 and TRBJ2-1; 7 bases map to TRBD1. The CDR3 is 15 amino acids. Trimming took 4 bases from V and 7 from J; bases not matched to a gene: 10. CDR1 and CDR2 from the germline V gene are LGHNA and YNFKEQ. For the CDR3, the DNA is TGTGCCAGCAGCCCCACAGGGGAGCATGGAAATGAGCAGTTCTTC. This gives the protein CASSPTGEHGNEQFF.

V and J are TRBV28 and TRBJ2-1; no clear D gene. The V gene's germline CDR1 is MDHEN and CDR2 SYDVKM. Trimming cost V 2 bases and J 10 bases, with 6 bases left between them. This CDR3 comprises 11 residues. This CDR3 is CASSLGGEQFF. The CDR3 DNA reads TGTGCCAGCAGTTTAGGCGGCGAGCAGTTCTTC.

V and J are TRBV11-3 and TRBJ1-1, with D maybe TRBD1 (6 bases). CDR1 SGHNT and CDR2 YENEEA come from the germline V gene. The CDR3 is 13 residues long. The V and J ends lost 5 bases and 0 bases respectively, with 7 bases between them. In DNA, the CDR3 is TGTGCCAGCAGCAGACAGGTGAACACTGAAGCTTTCTTT. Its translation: CASSRQVNTEAFF. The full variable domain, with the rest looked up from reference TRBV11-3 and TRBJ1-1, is EAGVVQSPRYKIIEKKQPVAFWCNPISGHNTLYWYLQNLGQGPELLIRYENEEAVDDSQLPKDRFSAERLKGVDSTLKIQPAELGDSAVYLCASSRQVNTEAFFGQGTRLTVV.

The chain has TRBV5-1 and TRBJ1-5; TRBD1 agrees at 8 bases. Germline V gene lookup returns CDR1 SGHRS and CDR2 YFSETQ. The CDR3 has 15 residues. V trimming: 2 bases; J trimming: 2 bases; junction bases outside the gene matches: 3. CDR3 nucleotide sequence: TGCGCCAGCAGCTTTGGGACAGGAGGCAATCAGCCCCAGCATTTT. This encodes CASSFGTGGNQPQHF.

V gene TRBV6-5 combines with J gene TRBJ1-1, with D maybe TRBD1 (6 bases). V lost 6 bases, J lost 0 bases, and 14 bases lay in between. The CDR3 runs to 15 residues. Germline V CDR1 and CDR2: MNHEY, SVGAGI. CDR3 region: CASSTRGWMNTEAFF. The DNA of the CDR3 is TGTGCCAGCAGCACCAGGGGCTGGATGAACACTGAAGCTTTCTTT.

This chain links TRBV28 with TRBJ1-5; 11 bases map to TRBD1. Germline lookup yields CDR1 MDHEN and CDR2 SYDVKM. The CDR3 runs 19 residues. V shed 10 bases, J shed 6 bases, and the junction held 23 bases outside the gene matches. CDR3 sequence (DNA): TGTGCCAACAGACTACCCTACTACAGCGGACAGGGGGCGGGTCAGCCCCAGCATTTT. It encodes CANRLPYYSGQGAGQPQHF. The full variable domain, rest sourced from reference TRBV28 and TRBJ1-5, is DVKVTQSSRYLVKRTGEKVFLECVQDMDHENMFWYRQDPGLGLRLIYFSYDVKMKEKGDIPEGYSVSREKKERFSLILESASTNQTSMYLCANRLPYYSGQGAGQPQHFGDGTRLSIL.

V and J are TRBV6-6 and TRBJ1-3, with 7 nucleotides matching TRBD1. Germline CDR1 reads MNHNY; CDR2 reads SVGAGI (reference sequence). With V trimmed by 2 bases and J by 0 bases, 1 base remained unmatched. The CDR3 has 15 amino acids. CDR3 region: CASSYGTVSGNTIYF. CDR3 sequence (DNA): TGTGCCAGCAGTTACGGGACAGTCTCTGGAAACACCATATATTTT.

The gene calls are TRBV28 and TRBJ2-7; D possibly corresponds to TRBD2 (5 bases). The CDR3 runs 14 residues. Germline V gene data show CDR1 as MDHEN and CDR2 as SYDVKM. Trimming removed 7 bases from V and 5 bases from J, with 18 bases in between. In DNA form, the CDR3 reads TGTGCCAGCATGGAGGAATTATGGCGAAACGAGCAGTACTTC. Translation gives CASMEELWRNEQYF.

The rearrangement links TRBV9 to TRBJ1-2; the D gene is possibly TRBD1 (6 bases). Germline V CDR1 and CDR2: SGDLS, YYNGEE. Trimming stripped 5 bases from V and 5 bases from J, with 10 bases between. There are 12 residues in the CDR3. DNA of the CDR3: TGTGCCAGCAGGACAGGTCTGTATGGCTACACCTTC. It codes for CASRTGLYGYTF.

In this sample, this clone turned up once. CDR3 coding DNA: TGTGCCACCAGCAGAGAGGCCACCCGAAATGAGCAGTTCTTC. This translates into CATSREATRNEQFF. The chain recombines TRBV15 with TRBJ2-1; D gene ambiguous. CDR3 length equals 14 residues. Germline CDR1 and CDR2: LNHNV and YYDKDF (reference sequence). Trimming cost V 0 bases and J 7 bases, with 10 bases left between them.